Shown below are 32 T cell receptor beta chains from a single sample sequenced in a study of T-cell reconstitution after alpha-beta-depleted transplantation in children. The library targeted TCRbeta and was prepared with unique molecular identifiers. Each CDR3 protein gets one entry after TCRdb re-called the PCR reads with MiXCR. The sample shows 75,000 to 90,000 distinct CDR3 sequences, around an eighth of them seen only once. Sequencing used PBMCs, mostly from graft donor cells, obtained 180 days after TCRalphabeta/CD19-depleted stem cell transplant. The receptors derive from a male patient between 2 and 10 years old who had a stem cell transplant for acute lymphoblastic leukemia, so the T cells may come from the graft donor.

This clonotype was detected many times. V usage is TRBV9 and J usage is TRBJ2-4, with D uncertain. V lost 0 bases, J lost 1 base, and 8 bases lay in between. The CDR3 has 15 residues. The germline CDR1 and CDR2 sequences are SGDLS and YYNGEE. The CDR3 DNA is TGTGCCAGCAGCGTAGGGGTAGGTGCCAAAAACATTCAGTACTTC. Its protein product is CASSVGVGAKNIQYF.

This clonotype occurred many times. The chain joins TRBV4-3 to TRBJ2-1; the D is unclear. Germline V gene sequence: CDR1 LGHNA, CDR2 YSLEER. This CDR3 is 16 amino acids long. Trimming cost V 0 bases and J 4 bases, with 13 bases left between them. The chain's CDR3 is CASSQDLITLYNEQFF. The CDR3 region has the DNA TGCGCCAGCAGCCAAGATCTAATTACCTTGTACAATGAGCAGTTCTTC.

This clonotype is labeled as medium-sized. This chain connects TRBV7-8 to TRBJ2-1; D is undetermined. The length of the CDR3 is 12 residues. Germline-derived CDR1 and CDR2 are SGHVS and FQNEAQ. Trimming removed 5 bases at V and 8 bases at J, with 10 bases between. The CDR3 protein is CASSQLFYEQFF. For the CDR3, the DNA is TGTGCCAGCAGCCAATTGTTCTATGAGCAGTTCTTC.

This clonotype was counted a few times. V usage is TRBV6-1 and J usage is TRBJ1-3, with D hard to call. Germline-derived CDR1 and CDR2 are MNHNS and SASEGT. V gave up 7 bases and J gave up 0 bases, with 10 bases separating them. The CDR3 is 14 residues long. CDR3 DNA sequence: TGTGCCAGCATCGGTGACTACTCTGGAAACACCATATATTTT. This sequence encodes CASIGDYSGNTIYF.

This clonotype was recorded at least ten times. The chain carries TRBV20-1 and TRBJ2-5; TRBD1 or TRBD2 may be the D gene (6 bases each). Trimming stripped 5 bases from V and 4 bases from J, with 23 bases between. The CDR3 contains 16 residues. Germline CDR1 DFQATT, CDR2 SNEGSKA (reference sequence). This chain's CDR3 is CSAPFLWGAMGETQYF. CDR3 coding DNA: TGCAGTGCTCCCTTCCTTTGGGGGGCTATGGGAGAGACCCAGTACTTC.

V usage is TRBV15 and J usage is TRBJ2-1; D unresolved. Trimming shortened V by 0 bases and J by 4 bases, and 13 bases separated the two germline ends. The CDR3 totals 16 residues. Germline V gene sequence: CDR1 LNHNV, CDR2 YYDKDF (reference sequence). CDR3 in DNA: TGTGCCACCAGCAGAGAGGCGACCGCTTTATACAATGAGCAGTTCTTC. Its protein is CATSREATALYNEQFF.

This chain links TRBV4-2 with TRBJ2-2, with a possible D match to TRBD1 (6 bases). The CDR3 length is 16 residues. Germline values: CDR1 LGHNA, CDR2 YNFKEQ. The germline V and J ends were trimmed by 1 base and 0 bases, with 9 bases remaining between them. The DNA for the CDR3 is TGTGCCAGCAGCCAAGCTGGGACATCGAACACCGGGGAGCTGTTTTTT. Its protein is CASSQAGTSNTGELFF.

The chain is built from TRBV27 and TRBJ2-7, with TRBD2 identical over 14 bases. V shed 5 bases, J shed 4 bases, and the junction held 10 bases outside the gene matches. CDR3 size: 17 residues. In germline, CDR1 is MNHEY, CDR2 SMNVEV (reference sequence). This chain's CDR3 is CASSPFRRTSGGYEQYF. CDR3 sequence (DNA): TGTGCCAGCAGTCCTTTCAGGAGGACTAGCGGGGGGTACGAGCAGTACTTC.

This clonotype was seen many times. V usage is TRBV20-1 and J usage is TRBJ2-5; D unclear. V lost 3 bases and J lost 5, with 7 bases in between. From germline, CDR1 is DFQATT and CDR2 SNEGSKA (reference sequence). This CDR3 has 11 residues. This chain's CDR3 is CSASLLETQYF. The DNA of the CDR3 is TGCAGTGCTAGTTTGTTGGAGACCCAGTACTTC.

This clonotype has a handful of counts. The chain employs TRBV5-1 and TRBJ1-4; D ambiguous. Germline values: CDR1 SGHRS, CDR2 YFSETQ. This CDR3 is 16 amino acids long. Trimming removed 6 bases from V and 2 bases from J, with 17 bases in between. The CDR3 DNA sequence: TGCGCCAGCATCTACCCCCGGAGGCCGACTAATGAAAAACTGTTTTTT. Its protein product is CASIYPRRPTNEKLFF.

With regard to this clonotype: The germline gene is not matched at one end of the junction; a read error may be the cause. V and J are TRBV3-1 and TRBJ2-7, with 9 bases lining up with TRBD1. The V gene's germline CDR1 is LGHDT and CDR2 YNNKEL (reference sequence). This CDR3 is built from 15 residues. DNA of the CDR3: TGTGCCAGCAGCCAAATGGGACAGGGTTCCTACGAGCACTACTTC. Translating gives CASSQMGQGSYEHYF.

This clonotype was seen a handful of times. The V and J genes are TRBV12-3 or TRBV12-4 and TRBJ1-5; D not certain. The germline V and J ends were trimmed by 6 bases and 4 bases, with 7 bases remaining between them. This CDR3 comprises 12 residues. CDR3 sequence: CASRLKNQPQHF. CDR3 DNA: TGTGCCAGCAGGCTTAAGAATCAGCCCCAGCATTTT.

V is TRBV7-9 and J is TRBJ1-1; 8 positions agree with TRBD1. The J segment lost 4 bases and the V segment lost 5 bases, leaving 6 bases of the junction unmatched. Looked up from germline, CDR1 is SEHNR and CDR2 is FQNEAQ (reference sequence). This CDR3 contains 14 residues. Here the CDR3 DNA reads TGTGCCAGCAGCCCCCGGACAGGGTCCACTGAAGCTTTCTTT. Translated: CASSPRTGSTEAFF.

This clonotype was seen a few times. CDR3 amino acids: CASSSGPSSHYEQYF. DNA of the CDR3: TGTGCCAGCAGTTCCGGGCCTTCGTCCCACTACGAGCAGTACTTC. J is TRBJ2-7 and V is TRBV6-5; no definite D call. The CDR3 covers 15 residues. V was cut by 4 bases and J by 3 bases, with 16 bases left in between. Germline assignment: CDR1 MNHEY and CDR2 SVGAGI.

This clonotype came up many times. This rearrangement joins TRBV7-9 to TRBJ2-7, with 9 bases aligning to TRBD1. Germline assignment: CDR1 SEHNR and CDR2 FQNEAQ (reference sequence). The junction had 11 bases not matched to a gene; V was cut back by 6 bases and J by 2 bases. This CDR3 has 16 amino acids. The DNA of the CDR3 is TGTGCCAGCAGTTCCTCCTTCCGGGACAGGGCCTACGAGCAGTACTTC. Translating it yields CASSSSFRDRAYEQYF.

The chain carries TRBV7-2 and TRBJ2-2, with TRBD2 identical over 15 bases. With V trimmed by 3 bases and J by 8 bases, 7 bases remained unmatched. Looked up from germline, CDR1 is SGHTA and CDR2 is FQGNSA. The CDR3 is made up of 17 amino acids. CDR3 DNA sequence: TGTGCCAGCAGCTTGGGGGGGACTAGCGGGAGGACTGGGGAGCTGTTTTTT. It translates to CASSLGGTSGRTGELFF.

The genes are TRBV4-1 and TRBJ1-5; D may be TRBD1 (6 bases). Germline V gene sequence: CDR1 MGHRA, CDR2 YSYEKL. V was pared by 1 base and J by 9 bases, with 34 bases between. The CDR3 totals 21 residues. Here the CDR3 reads CASSQALGRGAGTQNFRPQHF. For the CDR3, the DNA is TGCGCCAGCAGCCAAGCGCTTGGCAGGGGAGCCGGGACCCAGAACTTTAGGCCCCAGCATTTT.

This clonotype has a handful of counts. V and J are TRBV20-1 and TRBJ2-1; TRBD1 agrees at 8 bases. There are 13 residues in the CDR3. V lost 5 bases, J lost 5 bases, and 5 bases stayed unmatched. Germline values: CDR1 DFQATT, CDR2 SNEGSKA (reference sequence). The CDR3 is CSAGQGHHNEQFF. The CDR3 DNA sequence: TGCAGTGCTGGACAGGGCCATCACAATGAGCAGTTCTTC.

This clonotype was counted only a few times. V gene TRBV2 combines with J gene TRBJ2-7, with D unresolved. CDR1 and CDR2 (germline): SNHLY, FYNNEI. V lost 2 bases, J lost 0 bases, and 5 bases lay in between. CDR3 size: 13 residues. In nucleotides, the CDR3 is TGTGCCAGCAGTGAACAGTACTCCTACGAGCAGTACTTC. It codes for CASSEQYSYEQYF. Full variable domain (remainder filled in from reference TRBV2 and TRBJ2-7): EPEVTQTPSHQVTQMGQEVILRCVPISNHLYFYWYRQILGQKVEFLVSFYNNEISEKSEIFDDQFSVERPDGSNFTLKIRSTKLEDSAMYFCASSEQYSYEQYFGPGTRLTVT.

This clonotype is judged medium-sized. The chain employs TRBV20-1 and TRBJ2-3; the D is unclear. V was trimmed by 6 bases and J by 7 bases, leaving 23 bases between them. Per the germline V gene, CDR1 is DFQATT and CDR2 is SNEGSKA (reference sequence). This CDR3 spans 15 amino acids. For the CDR3, the DNA is TGCAGTGCCCGAGAGGTGCTTTTAAGGGTGAATACGCAGTATTTT. Protein sequence: CSAREVLLRVNTQYF.

The gene calls are TRBV20-1 and TRBJ2-2, with TRBD2 matching over 11 bases. CDR1 is DFQATT and CDR2 is SNEGSKA in the germline V gene (reference sequence). The CDR3 covers 14 residues. The V gene end was trimmed by 7 bases and the J gene end by 7 bases; junction bases not matched to a gene: 8. CDR3: CSGSGGAKVGELFF. The CDR3 DNA reads as TGCAGTGGTAGCGGGGGGGCCAAGGTCGGGGAGCTGTTTTTT.

The rearrangement uses TRBV5-1 and TRBJ1-5; D remains ambiguous. Per germline, CDR1 SGHRS and CDR2 YFSETQ. The CDR3 runs 13 residues. Deletions cut 5 bases from V and 5 bases from J, with 11 bases between. The DNA for the CDR3 is TGCGCCAGCAGGTTTATGGATGATCAGCCCCAGCATTTT. Its protein product is CASRFMDDQPQHF. The whole variable domain, filled in from reference TRBV5-1 and TRBJ1-5, reads KAGVTQTPRYLIKTRGQQVTLSCSPISGHRSVSWYQQTPGQGLQFLFEYFSETQRNKGNFPGRFSGRQFSNSRSEMNVSTLELGDSALYLCASRFMDDQPQHFGDGTRLSIL.

CDR3 sequence: CASSWGSFRSYNEQFF. The CDR3 DNA reads as TGCGCCAGCAGCTGGGGGAGCTTCCGCTCCTACAATGAGCAGTTCTTC. The rearrangement uses TRBV4-1 and TRBJ2-1; possibly TRBD1 or TRBD2 for D (5 bases each). V was shortened by 5 bases and J by 0 bases, with 14 bases between the two germline ends. Germline values: CDR1 MGHRA, CDR2 YSYEKL. The CDR3 extends over 16 amino acids.

This sequence joins TRBV12-3 or TRBV12-4 and TRBJ1-5; tentative D call: TRBD1 (5 bases). Trimming took off 7 bases at V and 0 bases at J, with 22 bases between the two ends. The CDR3 is 18 amino acids. CDR3 nucleotides: TGTGCCAGCACCCCGGCAGGGACGTCGATTTGTAGCAATCAGCCCCAGCATTTT. Translated, it gives CASTPAGTSICSNQPQHF.

This clonotype was counted a few times. V gene TRBV10-3 combines with J gene TRBJ2-1; no reliable D call. Germline CDR1 and CDR2: ENHRY and SYGVKD. This CDR3 is built from 13 residues. The germline V and J ends were trimmed by 4 bases and 8 bases, with 12 bases remaining between them. The CDR3 sequence: CAISVRWADEQFF. CDR3 coding DNA: TGTGCCATCAGTGTCCGATGGGCGGATGAGCAGTTCTTC.

This clonotype was picked up a small number of times. The CDR3 nucleotides read TGCAGTGCTAGTAGCGGTGCCACTGAAGCTTTCTTT. Its protein product is CSASSGATEAFF. The chain has TRBV20-1 and TRBJ1-1; unclear D gene. The CDR3 contains 12 residues. V dropped 3 bases and J dropped 4 bases, with 9 bases sitting between them. From germline, CDR1 is DFQATT and CDR2 SNEGSKA (reference sequence).

The chain has TRBV7-2 and TRBJ2-3; no definite D call. The CDR3 contains 12 residues. CDR1 and CDR2 from the germline V gene are SGHTA and FQGNSA. V was trimmed by 5 bases and J by 6 bases, leaving 9 bases between them. As DNA, the CDR3 is TGTGCCAGCAGCCCTCAAATGGATACGCAGTATTTT. It yields the protein CASSPQMDTQYF.

This clonotype showed up just a few times. This sequence joins TRBV29-1 and TRBJ1-5; 10 nucleotides match TRBD1. J gave up 0 bases and V 6 bases, and 14 bases lay outside the gene matches. Germline lookup yields CDR1 SQVTM and CDR2 ANQGSEA. The CDR3 is 18 residues long. CDR3 region: CSVAGQGGLVTSNQPQHF. Here the CDR3 DNA reads TGCAGCGTCGCCGGACAGGGGGGACTCGTCACTAGCAATCAGCCCCAGCATTTT.

The chain links TRBV24-1 to TRBJ2-2; D perhaps matches TRBD2 (6 bases). The length of the CDR3 is 14 residues. Trimming stripped 8 bases from V and 0 bases from J, with 9 bases between. Germline V gene data show CDR1 as KGHDR and CDR2 as SFDVKD. This CDR3 is CATTPGANTGELFF. CDR3 nucleotides: TGTGCCACCACCCCGGGGGCGAACACCGGGGAGCTGTTTTTT.

The chain has TRBV24-1 and TRBJ1-2, with D possibly matching TRBD1 (5 bases). CDR3 length equals 13 residues. With 4 bases removed from V and 13 bases from J, the gap between germline ends came to 18 bases. Germline lookup yields CDR1 KGHDR and CDR2 SFDVKD. Here the CDR3 reads CATSDPQGRRSTF. The CDR3, as DNA: TGTGCCACCAGTGACCCCCAGGGTCGGAGGTCCACCTTC.

The table lists this clonotype with a few counts. The chain combines TRBV5-6 with TRBJ1-2; TRBD1 matches at 7 bases. Germline CDR1 reads SGHDT; CDR2 reads YYEEEE. With V trimmed by 4 bases and J by 4 bases, 10 bases remained unmatched. The CDR3 totals 15 residues. Here the CDR3 reads CASSDSRTGTYGYTF. CDR3 nucleotides: TGTGCCAGCAGCGATAGTAGGACAGGAACCTATGGCTACACCTTC.

This clonotype was counted a few times. The rearrangement links TRBV2 to TRBJ2-1; D ambiguous. V gave up 11 bases and J gave up 4 bases, with 18 bases separating them. Per the germline V gene, CDR1 is SNHLY and CDR2 is FYNNEI. The CDR3 covers 14 residues. In nucleotides, the CDR3 is TGTGCCTCCCCCAAACCCCCGATGTACAATGAGCAGTTCTTC. As protein: CASPKPPMYNEQFF.